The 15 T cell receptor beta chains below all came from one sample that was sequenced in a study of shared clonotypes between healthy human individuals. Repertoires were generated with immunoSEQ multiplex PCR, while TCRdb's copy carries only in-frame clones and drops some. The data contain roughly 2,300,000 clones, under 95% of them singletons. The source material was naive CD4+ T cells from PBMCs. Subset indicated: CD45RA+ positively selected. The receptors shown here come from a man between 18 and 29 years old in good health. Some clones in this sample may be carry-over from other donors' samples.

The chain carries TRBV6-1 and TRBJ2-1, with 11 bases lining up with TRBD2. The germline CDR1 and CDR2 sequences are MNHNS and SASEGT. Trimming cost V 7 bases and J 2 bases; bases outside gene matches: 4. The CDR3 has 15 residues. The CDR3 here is CASTPGLAAYNEQFF. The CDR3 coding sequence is TGTGCCAGCACCCCGGGACTAGCGGCCTACAATGAGCAGTTCTTC.

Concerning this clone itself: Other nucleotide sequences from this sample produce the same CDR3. This chain's CDR3 is CATSSQGNTEAFF. In DNA, the CDR3 is TGTGCCACCAGCTCTCAGGGGAACACTGAAGCTTTCTTT. V and J are TRBV15 and TRBJ1-1; D may be TRBD1 (5 bases). The CDR3 loop spans 13 amino acids. The germline V gene encodes CDR1 LNHNV and CDR2 YYDKDF (reference sequence). The V end was cut by 5 bases, the J end by 1 base, with 8 bases between.

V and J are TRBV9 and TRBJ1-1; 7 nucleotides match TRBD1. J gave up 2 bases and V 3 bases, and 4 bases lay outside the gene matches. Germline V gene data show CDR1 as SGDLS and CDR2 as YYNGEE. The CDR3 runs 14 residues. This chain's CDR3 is CASSEGAENTEAFF. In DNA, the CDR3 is TGTGCCAGCAGCGAGGGGGCAGAAAACACTGAAGCTTTCTTT.

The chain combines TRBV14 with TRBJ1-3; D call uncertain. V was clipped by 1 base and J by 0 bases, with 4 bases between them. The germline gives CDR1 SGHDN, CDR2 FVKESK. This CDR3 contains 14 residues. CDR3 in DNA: TGTGCCAGCAGCCAAGGCTACTCTGGAAACACCATATATTTT. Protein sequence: CASSQGYSGNTIYF. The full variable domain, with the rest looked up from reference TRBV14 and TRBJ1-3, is EAGVTQFPSHSVIEKGQTVTLRCDPISGHDNLYWYRRVMGKEIKFLLHFVKESKQDESGMPNNRFLAERTGGTYSTLKVQPAELEDSGVYFCASSQGYSGNTIYFGEGSWLTVV.

The CDR3, as DNA: TGTGCCAGCAGCTTGAGGCCAGAAGATATTTGGGGCTACACCTTC. This translates into CASSLRPEDIWGYTF. This chain joins TRBV5-6 and TRBJ1-2; no firm D call. This CDR3 has 15 residues. V lost 1 base and J lost 8, with 18 bases in between. The germline gives CDR1 SGHDT, CDR2 YYEEEE.

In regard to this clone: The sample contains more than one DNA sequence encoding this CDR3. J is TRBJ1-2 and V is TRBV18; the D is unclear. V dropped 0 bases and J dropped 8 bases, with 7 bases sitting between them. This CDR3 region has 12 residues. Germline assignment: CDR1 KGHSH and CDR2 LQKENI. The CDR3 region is CASSPPGAGYTF. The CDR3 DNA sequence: TGTGCCAGCTCACCACCAGGTGCGGGCTACACCTTC. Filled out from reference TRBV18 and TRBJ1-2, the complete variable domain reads NAGVMQNPRHLVRRRGQEARLRCSPMKGHSHVYWYRQLPEEGLKFMVYLQKENIIDESGMPKERFSAEFPKEGPSILRIQQVVRGDSAAYFCASSPPGAGYTFGSGTRLTVV.

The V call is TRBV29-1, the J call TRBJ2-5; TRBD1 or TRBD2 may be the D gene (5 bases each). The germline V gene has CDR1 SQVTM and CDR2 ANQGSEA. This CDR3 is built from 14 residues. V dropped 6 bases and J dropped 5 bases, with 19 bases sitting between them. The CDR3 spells CSVAGTPRGETQYF. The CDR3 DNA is TGCAGCGTAGCTGGGACGCCCCGAGGGGAGACCCAGTACTTC.

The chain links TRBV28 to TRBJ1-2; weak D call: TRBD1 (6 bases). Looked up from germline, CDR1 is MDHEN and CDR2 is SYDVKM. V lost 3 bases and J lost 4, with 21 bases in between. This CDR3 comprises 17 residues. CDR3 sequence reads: CASSLRDRSSEPYGYTF. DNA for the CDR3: TGTGCCAGCAGTTTGCGAGACAGGTCCTCAGAGCCCTATGGCTACACCTTC.

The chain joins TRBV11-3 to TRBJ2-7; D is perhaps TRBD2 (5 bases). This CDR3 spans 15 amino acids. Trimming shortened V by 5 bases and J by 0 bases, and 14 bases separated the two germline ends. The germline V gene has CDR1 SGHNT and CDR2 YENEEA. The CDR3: CASSPTRGSSYEQYF. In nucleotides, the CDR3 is TGTGCCAGCAGCCCAACCCGAGGGAGCTCCTACGAGCAGTACTTC.

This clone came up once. The CDR3 loop is CASSGQGLGEKLFF. CDR3 nucleotides: TGTGCCAGCAGCGGGCAGGGGTTGGGGGAAAAACTGTTTTTT. V is TRBV27 and J is TRBJ1-4; D is perhaps TRBD1 (6 bases). V lost 6 bases and J lost 8, with 16 bases in between. The CDR3 spans 14 residues. Germline CDR1 reads MNHEY; CDR2 reads SMNVEV (reference sequence).

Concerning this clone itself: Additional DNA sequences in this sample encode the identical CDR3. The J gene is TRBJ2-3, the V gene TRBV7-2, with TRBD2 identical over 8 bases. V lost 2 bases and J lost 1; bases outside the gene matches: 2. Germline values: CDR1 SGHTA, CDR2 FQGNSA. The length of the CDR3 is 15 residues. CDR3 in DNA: TGTGCCAGCAGCTTATTAGCGGGGCGCACAGATACGCAGTATTTT. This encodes CASSLLAGRTDTQYF.

The CDR3 DNA follows: TGTGCCAGCAGCTCACCTGGGGGGAGCTCCTATAATTCACCCCTCCACTTT. Amino acid sequence: CASSSPGGSSYNSPLHF. The rearrangement joins TRBV11-2 to TRBJ1-6; D might be TRBD1 (5 bases). Between the trimmed V and J ends, which lost 4 bases and 0 bases, there was a span of 13 bases. The CDR3 has 17 residues. Germline CDR1 SGHAT, CDR2 FQNNGV.

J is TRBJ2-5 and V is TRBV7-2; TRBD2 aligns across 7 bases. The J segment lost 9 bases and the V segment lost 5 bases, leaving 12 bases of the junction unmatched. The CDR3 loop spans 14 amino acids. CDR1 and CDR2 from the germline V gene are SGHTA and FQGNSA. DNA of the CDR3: TGTGCCAGCAGCCGGGCGGGGGTACCAGCGGCCCAGTACTTC. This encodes CASSRAGVPAAQYF.

This CDR3 reads CASSPTLTTHYEQYF. The CDR3 DNA reads TGTGCCAGCAGCCCAACACTGACTACCCACTACGAGCAGTACTTC. The rearrangement links TRBV28 to TRBJ2-7; the D gene is possibly TRBD2 (5 bases). The CDR3 runs 15 residues. The V end was cut by 6 bases, the J end by 3 bases, with 18 bases between. Germline assignment: CDR1 MDHEN and CDR2 SYDVKM.

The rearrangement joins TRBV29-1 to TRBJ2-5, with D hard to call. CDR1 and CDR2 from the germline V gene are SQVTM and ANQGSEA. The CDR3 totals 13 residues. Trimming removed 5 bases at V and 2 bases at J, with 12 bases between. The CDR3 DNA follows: TGCAGCGTTCGCTACGGCGGACAAGAGACCCAGTACTTC. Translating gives CSVRYGGQETQYF.